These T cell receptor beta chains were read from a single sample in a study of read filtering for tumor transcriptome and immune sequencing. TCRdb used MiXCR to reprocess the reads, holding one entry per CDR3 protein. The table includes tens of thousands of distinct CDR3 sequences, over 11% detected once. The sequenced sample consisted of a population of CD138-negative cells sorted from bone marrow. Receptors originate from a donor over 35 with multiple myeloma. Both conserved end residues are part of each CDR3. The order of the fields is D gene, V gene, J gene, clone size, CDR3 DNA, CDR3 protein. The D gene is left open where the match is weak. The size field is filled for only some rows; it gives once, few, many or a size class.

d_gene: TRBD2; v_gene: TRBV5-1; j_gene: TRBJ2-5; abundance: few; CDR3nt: TGCGCCAGCAGCGCCGATAGCGGGAGGCGTGAGACCCAGTACTTC; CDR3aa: CASSADSGRRETQYF
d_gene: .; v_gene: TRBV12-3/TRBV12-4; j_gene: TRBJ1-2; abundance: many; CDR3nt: TGTGCCAGCAGTGTAGGGTATGGCTACACCTTC; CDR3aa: CASSVGYGYTF
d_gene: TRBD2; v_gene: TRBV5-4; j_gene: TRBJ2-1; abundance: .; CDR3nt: TGTGCCAGCAGCCCGGACAAACTAGCGGGGGAGTTCGGTGAGCAGTTCTTC; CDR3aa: CASSPDKLAGEFGEQFF
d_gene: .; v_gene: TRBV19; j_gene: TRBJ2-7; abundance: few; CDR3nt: TGTGCCAGTACGGGGTCGGCGGGGGCTTACTACGGGCAGTACTTC; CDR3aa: CASTGSAGAYYGQYF
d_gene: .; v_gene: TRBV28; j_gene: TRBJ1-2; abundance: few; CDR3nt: TGTGCCAGCAGTTTAGGGGTACTTCTTGCTGGCTACACCTTC; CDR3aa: CASSLGVLLAGYTF
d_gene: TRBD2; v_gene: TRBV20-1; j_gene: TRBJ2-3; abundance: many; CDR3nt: TGCAGTGCTAGTCCCCCTAGCGGGACTATAGATACGCAGTATTTT; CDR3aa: CSASPPSGTIDTQYF
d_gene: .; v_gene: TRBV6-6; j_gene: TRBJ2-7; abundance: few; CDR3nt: TGTGCCACCAGTTACGAACGGACTAACGGGGTCTACGAGCAGTACTTC; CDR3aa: CATSYERTNGVYEQYF
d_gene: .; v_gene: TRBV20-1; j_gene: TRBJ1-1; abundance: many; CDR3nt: TGCAGTGCTAGAGTCCCGGGGAGGAACACTGAAGCTTTCTTT; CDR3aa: CSARVPGRNTEAFF
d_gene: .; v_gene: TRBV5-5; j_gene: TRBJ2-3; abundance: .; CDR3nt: TGTGCCAGCATCCTTCCCTCCGGGATAGGCACAGATACGCAGTATTTT; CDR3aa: CASILPSGIGTDTQYF
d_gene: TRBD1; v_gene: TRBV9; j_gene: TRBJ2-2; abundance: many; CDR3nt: TGTGCCAGCATGGGCAGGGGGATTAACGGGGAGCTGTTTTTT; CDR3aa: CASMGRGINGELFF
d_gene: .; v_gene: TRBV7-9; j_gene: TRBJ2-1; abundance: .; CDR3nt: TGTGCCAGCAGCCCGGACTCCGGGGGGACACACAATGAGCAGTTCTTC; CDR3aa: CASSPDSGGTHNEQFF
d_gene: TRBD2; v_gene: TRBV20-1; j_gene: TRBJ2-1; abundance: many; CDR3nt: TGCAGTGCTCGATCACTAGCGGGGTCCTACAATGAGCAGTTCTTC; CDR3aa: CSARSLAGSYNEQFF
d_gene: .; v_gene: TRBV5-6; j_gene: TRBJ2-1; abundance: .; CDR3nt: TGTGCCAGCAGCTCTCCTCGCCGGATGTCGAATGAGCAGTTCTTC; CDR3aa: CASSSPRRMSNEQFF
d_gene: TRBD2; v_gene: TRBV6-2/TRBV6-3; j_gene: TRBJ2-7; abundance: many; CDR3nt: TGTGCCAGCAGTTACTCGACTAGCGGGAGGACCGCGAGATATTACGAGCAGTACTTC; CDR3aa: CASSYSTSGRTARYYEQYF
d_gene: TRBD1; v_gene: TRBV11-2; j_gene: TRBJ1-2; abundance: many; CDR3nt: TGTGCCAGCAGCTTAAGTCCCGACAGGGTGAAGAACTATGGCTACACCTTC; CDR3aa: CASSLSPDRVKNYGYTF
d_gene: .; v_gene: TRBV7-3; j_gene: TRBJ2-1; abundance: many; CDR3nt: TGTGCCAGCAGCTGGTCGACTGCCTCTGAGCAGTTCTTC; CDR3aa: CASSWSTASEQFF
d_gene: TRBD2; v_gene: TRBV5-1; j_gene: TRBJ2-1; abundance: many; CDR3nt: TGCGCCAGCAGCTTGGCCGGAGAGGGGACTAACTCCTACAATGAGCAGTTCTTC; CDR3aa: CASSLAGEGTNSYNEQFF
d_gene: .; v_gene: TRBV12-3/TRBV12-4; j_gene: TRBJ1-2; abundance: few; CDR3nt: TGTGCCAGCAGGCTGGCAGGCTATGGCTACACCTTC; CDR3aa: CASRLAGYGYTF
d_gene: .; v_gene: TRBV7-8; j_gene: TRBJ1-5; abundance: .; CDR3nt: TGTGCCAGCAGCCCCCTCTCGCTGGGGAGCAGCTATCAGCCCCAGCATTTT; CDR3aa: CASSPLSLGSSYQPQHF
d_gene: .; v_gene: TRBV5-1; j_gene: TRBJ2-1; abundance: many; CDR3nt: TGCGCCAGCAGCTTGGCGCGCCTTTCCTACAATGAGCAGTTCTTC; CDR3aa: CASSLARLSYNEQFF
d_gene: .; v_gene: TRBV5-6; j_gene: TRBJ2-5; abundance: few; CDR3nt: TGTGCCAGCAGCTTGGGGATTGGGACAATGCAAGAGACCCAGTACTTC; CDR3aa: CASSLGIGTMQETQYF
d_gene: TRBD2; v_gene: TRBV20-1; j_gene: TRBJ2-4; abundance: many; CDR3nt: TGCAGTGCTGGACTAGCGGGAGAGGTGGGCAAAAACATTCAGTACTTC; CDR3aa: CSAGLAGEVGKNIQYF
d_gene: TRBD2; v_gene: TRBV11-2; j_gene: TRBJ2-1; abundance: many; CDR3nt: TGTGCCAGCAGCTTACTCCAAGGACTAGCGGGAGGGGGTGAGCAGTTCTTC; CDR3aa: CASSLLQGLAGGGEQFF
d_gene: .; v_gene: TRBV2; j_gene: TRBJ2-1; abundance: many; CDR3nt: TGTGCCAGCAGTGAAAGCGGGACATCCTACAATGAGCAGTTCTTC; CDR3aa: CASSESGTSYNEQFF
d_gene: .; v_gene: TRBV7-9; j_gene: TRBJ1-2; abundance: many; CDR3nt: TGTGCCAGCAGCTTAGAAGGGCTCTATGGCTACACCTTC; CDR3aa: CASSLEGLYGYTF
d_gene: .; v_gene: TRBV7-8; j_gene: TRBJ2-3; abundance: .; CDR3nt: TGTGCCAGCAGCTTAGGACTGCCACGCACAGATACGCAGTATTTT; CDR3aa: CASSLGLPRTDTQYF
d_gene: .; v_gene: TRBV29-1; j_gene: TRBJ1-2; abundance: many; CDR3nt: TGCAGCGTTGGCGGATGGGATGGCTACACCTTC; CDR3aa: CSVGGWDGYTF
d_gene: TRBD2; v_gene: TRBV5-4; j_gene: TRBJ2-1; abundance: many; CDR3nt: TGTGCCAGCAGCTCCCGACTAGCCTGGGGAAATGAGCAGTTCTTC; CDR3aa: CASSSRLAWGNEQFF
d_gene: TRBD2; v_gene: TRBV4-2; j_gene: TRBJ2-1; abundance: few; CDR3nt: TGTGCCAGCAGCCAAGTAAGCGGGGAACAGTACAATGAGCAGTTCTTC; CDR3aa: CASSQVSGEQYNEQFF
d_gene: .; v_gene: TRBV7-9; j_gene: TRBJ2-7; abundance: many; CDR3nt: TGTGCCAGCAGCTTAGCGTCAGGTAACGAGCAGTACTTC; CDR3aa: CASSLASGNEQYF
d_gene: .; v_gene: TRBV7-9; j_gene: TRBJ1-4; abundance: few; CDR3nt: TGTGCCAGCAGCTCCCTTATCAGGGACTATAAGGAAAAACTGTTTTTT; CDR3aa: CASSSLIRDYKEKLFF
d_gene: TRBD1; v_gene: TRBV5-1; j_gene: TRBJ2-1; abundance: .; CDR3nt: TGCGCCAGCAGCAATGATATAGGGACAGAGTACAATGAGCAGTTCTTC; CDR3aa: CASSNDIGTEYNEQFF
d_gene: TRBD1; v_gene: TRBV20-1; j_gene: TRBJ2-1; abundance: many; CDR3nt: TGCAGTGCTAGAGATGCCGGGACAGGGGGGAACTACAATGAGCAGTTCTTC; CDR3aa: CSARDAGTGGNYNEQFF
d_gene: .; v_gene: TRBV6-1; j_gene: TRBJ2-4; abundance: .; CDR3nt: TGTGCCAGCAGTGGGGGTGGGGCTAGAGCCAAAAACATTCAGTACTTC; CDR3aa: CASSGGGARAKNIQYF
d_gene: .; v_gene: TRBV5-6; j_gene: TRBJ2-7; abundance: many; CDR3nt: TGTGCCAGCAGCTTTGTCAGGTCCTCAGGGCAGTACTTC; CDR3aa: CASSFVRSSGQYF
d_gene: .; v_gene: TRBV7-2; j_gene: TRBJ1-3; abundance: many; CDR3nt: TGTGCCAGCAGCTCTACCCAGGGAAACACCATATATTTT; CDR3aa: CASSSTQGNTIYF